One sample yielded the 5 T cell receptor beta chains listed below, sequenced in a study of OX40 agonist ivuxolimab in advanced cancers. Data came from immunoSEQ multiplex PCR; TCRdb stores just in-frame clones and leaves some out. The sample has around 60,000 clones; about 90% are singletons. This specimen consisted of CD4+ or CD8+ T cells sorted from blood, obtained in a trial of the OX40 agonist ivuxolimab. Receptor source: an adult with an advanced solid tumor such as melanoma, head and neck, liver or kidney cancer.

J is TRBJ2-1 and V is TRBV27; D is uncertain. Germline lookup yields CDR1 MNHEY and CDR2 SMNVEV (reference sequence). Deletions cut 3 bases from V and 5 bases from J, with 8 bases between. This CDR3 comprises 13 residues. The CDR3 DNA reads TGTGCCAGCAGTTTTGGCCAAAACAATGAGCAGTTCTTC. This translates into CASSFGQNNEQFF.

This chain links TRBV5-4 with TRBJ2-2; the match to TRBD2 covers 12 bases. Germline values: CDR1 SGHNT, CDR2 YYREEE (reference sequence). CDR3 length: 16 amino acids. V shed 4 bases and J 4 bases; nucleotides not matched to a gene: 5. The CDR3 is CASSVGLAGPTGELFF. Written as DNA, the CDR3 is TGTGCCAGCAGCGTCGGACTAGCGGGACCCACCGGGGAGCTGTTTTTT.

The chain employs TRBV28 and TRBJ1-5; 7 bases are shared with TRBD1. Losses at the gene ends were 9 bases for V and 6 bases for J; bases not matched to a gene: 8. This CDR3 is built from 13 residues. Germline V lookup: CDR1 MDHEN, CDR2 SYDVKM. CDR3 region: CASGDQGGQPQHF. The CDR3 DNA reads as TGTGCCAGTGGGGACCAGGGGGGTCAGCCCCAGCATTTT.

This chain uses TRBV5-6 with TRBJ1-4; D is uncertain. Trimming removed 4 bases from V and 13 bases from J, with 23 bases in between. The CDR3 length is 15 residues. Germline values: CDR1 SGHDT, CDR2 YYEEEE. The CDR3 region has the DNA TGTGCCAGCAGCCACTGGCGGCCCGCGGGTGACTTACTGTTTTTT. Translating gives CASSHWRPAGDLLFF. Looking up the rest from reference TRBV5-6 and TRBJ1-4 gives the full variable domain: DAGVTQSPTHLIKTRGQQVTLRCSPKSGHDTVSWYQQALGQGPQFIFQYYEEEERQRGNFPDRFSGHQFPNYSSELNVNALLLGDSALYLCASSHWRPAGDLLFFGSGTQLSVL.

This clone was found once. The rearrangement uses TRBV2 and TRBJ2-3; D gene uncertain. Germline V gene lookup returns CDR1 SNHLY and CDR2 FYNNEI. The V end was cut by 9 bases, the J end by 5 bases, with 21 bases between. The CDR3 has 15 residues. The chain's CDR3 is CARSEESRLLDTQYF. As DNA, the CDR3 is TGTGCCAGGAGCGAAGAATCCCGCCTCTTAGATACGCAGTATTTT.